These T cell receptor beta chains were read from a single sample in a study of immune characterization of retroperitoneal liposarcoma. Using its own MiXCR run on the PCR reads, TCRdb lists one record per CDR3 protein. The sample carries more than 15,000 distinct CDR3 sequences, approximately 40% recorded once. The sequencing input was blood. All receptors derive from a male donor with retroperitoneal liposarcoma. Both conserved end residues are part of each CDR3.

cdr3_length: 14; v_call: TRBV6-6; cdr3_aa: CASSYSGTENTIYF
cdr3_length: 14; v_call: TRBV6-1; cdr3_aa: CASSSSVSSGEQFF
cdr3_length: 15; v_call: TRBV6-4; cdr3_aa: CASSETELSYNEQFF
cdr3_length: 15; v_call: TRBV6-6; cdr3_aa: CASRWGVSSYNEQFF
cdr3_length: 15; v_call: TRBV7-6; cdr3_aa: CASSLGSGGPYEQYF
cdr3_length: 14; v_call: TRBV10-3; cdr3_aa: CAISETGMEEKLFF
cdr3_length: 17; v_call: TRBV10-3; cdr3_aa: CAISESVGGTVTDTQYF
cdr3_length: 15; v_call: TRBV14; cdr3_aa: CASSHPGTSDDEQYF
cdr3_length: 14; v_call: TRBV6-2/TRBV6-3; cdr3_aa: CASSYKVEGNEQFF
cdr3_length: 15; v_call: TRBV7-2; cdr3_aa: CASSWGRVSNSPLHF
cdr3_length: 16; v_call: TRBV7-2; cdr3_aa: CASSLGGSGSQETQFF
cdr3_length: 15; v_call: TRBV12-3/TRBV12-4; cdr3_aa: CASSPRVGGTDTQYF
cdr3_length: 17; v_call: TRBV6-6; cdr3_aa: CASSYSTPGRGGYEHCF
cdr3_length: 12; v_call: TRBV7-2; cdr3_aa: CASSLGEREQYF
cdr3_length: 12; v_call: TRBV11-3; cdr3_aa: CASSGFSGELFF
cdr3_length: 14; v_call: TRBV5-3; cdr3_aa: CASSRRTLNQPQHF
cdr3_length: 16; v_call: TRBV15; cdr3_aa: CATSRARLAGGGEQYF
cdr3_length: 15; v_call: TRBV6-5; cdr3_aa: CASSYDSRASNEQYF
cdr3_length: 11; v_call: TRBV12-3/TRBV12-4; cdr3_aa: CASSSHYEQYF
cdr3_length: 15; v_call: TRBV6-1; cdr3_aa: CASRYHLAGANEQYF
cdr3_length: 17; v_call: TRBV6-1; cdr3_aa: CASRYSPSSGIYNVQFF
cdr3_length: 15; v_call: TRBV6-5; cdr3_aa: CASSYGGEDYDTQYF